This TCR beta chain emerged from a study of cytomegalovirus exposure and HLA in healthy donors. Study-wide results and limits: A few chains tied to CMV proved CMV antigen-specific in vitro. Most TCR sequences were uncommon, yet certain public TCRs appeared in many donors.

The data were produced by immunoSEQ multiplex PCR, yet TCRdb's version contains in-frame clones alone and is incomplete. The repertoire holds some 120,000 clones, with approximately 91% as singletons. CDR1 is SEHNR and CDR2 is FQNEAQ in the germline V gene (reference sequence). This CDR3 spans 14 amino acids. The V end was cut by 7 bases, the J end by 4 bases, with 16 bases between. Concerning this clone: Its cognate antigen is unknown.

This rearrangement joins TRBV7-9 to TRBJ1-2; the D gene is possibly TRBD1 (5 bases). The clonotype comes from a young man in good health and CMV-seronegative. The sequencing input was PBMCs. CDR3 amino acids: CASNPQTASYGYTF. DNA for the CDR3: TGTGCCAGCAACCCTCAGACAGCTTCCTATGGCTACACCTTC.